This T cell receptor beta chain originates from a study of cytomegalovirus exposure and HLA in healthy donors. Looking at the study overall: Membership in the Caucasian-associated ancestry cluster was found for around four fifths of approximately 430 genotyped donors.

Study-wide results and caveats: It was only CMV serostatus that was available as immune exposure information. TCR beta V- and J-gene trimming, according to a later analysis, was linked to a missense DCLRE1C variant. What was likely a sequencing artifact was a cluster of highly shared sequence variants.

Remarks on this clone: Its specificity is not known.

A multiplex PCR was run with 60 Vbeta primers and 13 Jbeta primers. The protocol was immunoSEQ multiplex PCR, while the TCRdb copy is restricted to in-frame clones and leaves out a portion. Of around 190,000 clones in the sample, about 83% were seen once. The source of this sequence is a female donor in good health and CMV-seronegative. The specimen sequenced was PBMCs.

The CDR3 sequence is CASSQARDTPYEQYF. The DNA for the CDR3 is TGTGCCAGCAGCCAAGCCCGGGACACCCCCTACGAGCAGTACTTC. The V call is TRBV4-2, the J call TRBJ2-7, with a possible D match to TRBD1 (6 bases). V lost 1 base and J 2 bases, leaving 12 bases between the germline ends. Germline assignment: CDR1 LGHNA and CDR2 YNFKEQ. The CDR3 spans 15 residues.